What follows describes a single T cell receptor beta chain. A few counts support this clonotype. Its specific antigen is unknown. Base qualities were left out, and no much larger clone turns up one base away. This sample stems from a study of blood T cells in healthy people across ages (dated by TCRdb to 2013 to 2016). Broadly, across the study: In model experiments, roughly one uniquely barcoded TCR beta cDNA molecule per two T cells was captured by template switching. To avoid experimental bias, donors of different ages were spread randomly across the sequencing lanes. The donors were divided into four age groups: young (average about 15 years), middle-aged (around 37), aged (about 62) and long-lived (roughly 82). Using deep sequencing normalized with unique cDNA molecular identifiers, the study measured how TCR beta repertoire diversity changes with age. The study analyzed two additional independent replicas of 1 million unique cDNA reads from the same blood draw for two donors, one aged 18 to 29 and one aged 80 or older.

Overall results and qualifications from the work: Since profiling was done on bulk unsorted PBMCs, naive and antigen-experienced compartments could not be conclusively compared. There was a strong correlation between observed TCR beta diversity and the percentage of naive T cells measured by flow cytometry. As age increased, observed TCR beta diversity per million T cells dropped in a roughly linear way, and a significant reduction was already evident by age 40. Total diversity estimates from one million sequenced T cells were considered lower bounds and underestimates. Because donor CMV infection status was unknown, age-related changes in expanded clonotypes were potentially confounded. The long-lived group showed more naive CD4+ T cells, fewer expanded clones and increased TCR diversity than the aged group, suggesting age selection.

Systemically healthy Caucasian individuals from Russia, around 38 in total and aged about 6 to 95 years, were included as donors. Around 10 milliliters of peripheral blood were collected from each donor into EDTA-treated Vacutainer tubes. Ficoll-Paque density-gradient centrifugation was used to isolate PBMCs, with at least 7 million per sample. Trizol reagent was used to extract total RNA from PBMCs, with at least 5 micrograms per sample. For every donor, an aliquot of PBMCs went through flow cytometry to measure the percentages of naive CD45RAhigh/CD27high T cells. Library preparation employed 5' RACE. TCRdb lists the instrument as Illumina HiSeq 2500. A second about 6 to 11 cycle PCR used a sample-barcoded 5' primer and a J-beta primer mix. A template-switch 5' adaptor carrying 12 random nucleotides introduced a unique molecular identifier onto each TCR beta cDNA molecule. At least 2.5 million CDR3-containing paired-end reads were obtained from each sample. The Mint cDNA synthesis kit, primed by a TRBC-specific oligonucleotide, was used to synthesize first-strand cDNA from all RNA. Following uracil-DNA glycosylase treatment, all cDNA underwent a first 18-cycle PCR with the universal primers M1SS and BC2_uni_R. Under the source paper's analysis protocol: For normalization, 1 million high-quality reads, each with a distinct molecular identifier, were randomly selected from each sample. Instead of being binned into consensus sequences, reads that shared molecular identifiers were thrown out. CDR3 identification, clonotype clustering and error correction used MiTCR with a Q25 quality threshold and the strictest error-elimination algorithm. A nonparametric unseen species model with Euler transformation was used to estimate a lower bound on total TCR beta diversity. TCRdb ran its own pipeline on the public reads, namely fastp trimming at Q25 and MiXCR clone calling, and kept in-frame beta chains. Under each unique CDR3 protein, matching rows form one entry showing the most common genes and DNA. These V and J calls rely on TCRdb rather than the paper's analysis. This sample has 700,000 or so distinct CDR3 sequences in its table, and 40% to 45% of those were observed once. Together, the top ten hold 25% to 35% of the sample.

The sample comprised blood. The TCR originated in a man older than 75 in good health.

The CDR3 protein is CSATGLSGANVLTF. The DNA sequence follows: TGCAGTGCTACAGGCCTCTCTGGGGCCAACGTCCTGACTTTC. The chain joins TRBV20-1 to TRBJ2-6, with the D gene call left open. The V end loses 4 bases and the J end loses 0 bases, and a stretch of 7 bases separates them. The CDR3 goes from the cysteine to the phenylalanine over 14 residues. Only CDR3 DNA remains: 42 bases, in frame from the first base. CDR1 and CDR2 were assigned from the germline V gene (reference sequence) as DFQATT and SNEGSKA.